These T cell receptor beta chains were read from a single sample in a study of regulatory T cells in long-lasting Graves disease. TCRdb reanalysed the multiplex PCR reads using MiXCR and keeps one entry per CDR3 protein. The data hold 300,000 to 400,000 distinct CDR3 sequences, with over 15% observed a single time. The same sample was also used in a study of T cells in Graves' hyperthyroidism and ophthalmopathy.

Source: peripheral blood mononuclear cells (PBMCs), taken at new diagnosis, from a patient treated with antithyroid drugs. The receptor source for this set is a man in his forties or fifties with Graves disease. Each CDR3 is given with its conserved first and last residue. The D gene is left open where the match is weak. Clone size is not always given. Where it is, it says once, few, many or a class for expanded clones.

v_gene	abundance	j_gene	d_gene	CDR3nt	CDR3aa
TRBV30	many	TRBJ2-2	.	TGTGCCTGTACGGCAGGGACGAACACCGGGGAGCTGTTTTTT	CACTAGTNTGELFF
TRBV11-2	.	TRBJ1-1	.	TGTGCCAGCAGCTTAGATACAGGAGAGAACACTGAAGCTTTCTTT	CASSLDTGENTEAFF
TRBV6-1	many	TRBJ2-5	TRBD2	TGTGCCAGCAGTCGGTCAGCGGGGGGTGAGACCCAGTACTTC	CASSRSAGGETQYF
TRBV25-1	.	TRBJ2-7	TRBD1	TGTGCCAGCAGTGAAGTGGGACAGGGGGGTATGGAGCAGTACTTC	CASSEVGQGGMEQYF
TRBV20-1	.	TRBJ1-1	.	TGCAGTGCCCCCAGCCAGAACACTGAAGCTTTCTTT	CSAPSQNTEAFF
TRBV5-1	many	TRBJ2-1	.	TGCGCCAGCAGCTTCTTCGACAAGCAGTTCTTC	CASSFFDKQFF
TRBV5-1	many	TRBJ1-4	.	TGCGCCAGCAGCGCCGGGACTCTGGAAAAACTGTTTTTT	CASSAGTLEKLFF
TRBV7-2	.	TRBJ2-5	TRBD1	TGTGCCAGCAGCTCCTCGACAGGGCCAGAGACCCAGTACTTC	CASSSSTGPETQYF
TRBV20-1	.	TRBJ1-1	TRBD1	TGCAGTGCTAGAGAGTGGGACAGGAACACTGAAGCTTTCTTT	CSAREWDRNTEAFF
TRBV5-1	many	TRBJ1-1	.	TGCGCCAGCAGCTTGGAGTCAGACACTGAAGCTTTCTTT	CASSLESDTEAFF
TRBV4-1	.	TRBJ1-6	.	TGCGCCAGCAGCGACGGCCGGGGGCTCCTTGGGAGGGGTTCACCCCTCCACTTT	CASSDGRGLLGRGSPLHF
TRBV5-1	few	TRBJ2-7	TRBD2	TGCGCCAGCAGCTGGACTAGCGGGGGGGCTTTCTACGAGCAGTACTTC	CASSWTSGGAFYEQYF
TRBV11-2	many	TRBJ2-3	.	TGTGCCAGCAGCTTATACGGGGTCGAGGATACGCAGTATTTT	CASSLYGVEDTQYF
TRBV18	many	TRBJ2-2	.	TGTGCCAGCTCACCACCTCCAGGCGCCACCGGGGAGCTGTTTTTT	CASSPPPGATGELFF
TRBV12-5	many	TRBJ2-3	TRBD2	TGTGCTAGTGGTCCTGGGCTAGCGGGGATCACAGATACGCAGTATTTT	CASGPGLAGITDTQYF
TRBV5-6	many	TRBJ2-3	.	TGTGCCAGCAGCTTGGGGGGCCAGGGAGATACGCAGTATTTT	CASSLGGQGDTQYF
TRBV11-3	many	TRBJ1-1	.	TGTGCCAGCAGCTTGTCGGGGGAGATGAACACTGAAGCTTTCTTT	CASSLSGEMNTEAFF
TRBV6-2/TRBV6-3	once	TRBJ1-1	.	TGTGCCAGCAGCCCCAATCTCGCCAGAGCCCAGAACACTGAAGCTTTCTTT	CASSPNLARAQNTEAFF
TRBV9	many	TRBJ2-1	.	TGTGCCAGCAGCGTAGCTACCGCGGCTAGCGTGGGGTACAATGAGCAGTTCTTC	CASSVATAASVGYNEQFF
TRBV15	.	TRBJ2-3	TRBD2	TGTGCCACCAGCGTCGGAGCGGGGGATGGAAATACGCAGTATTTT	CATSVGAGDGNTQYF
TRBV5-1	.	TRBJ1-4	TRBD1	TGCGCCAGCAGCCCGGACAGGGTCGGGCGTGAAAAACTGTTTTTT	CASSPDRVGREKLFF
TRBV12-3/TRBV12-4	many	TRBJ1-4	.	TGTGCCAGCAGTTTTGGGGTTAGCGATGAAAAACTGTTTTTT	CASSFGVSDEKLFF
TRBV24-1	many	TRBJ2-5	TRBD1	TGTGCCACCAGTGACCGGGGACAGCGGACCCAGTACTTC	CATSDRGQRTQYF
TRBV3-1	many	TRBJ1-1	.	TGTGCCAGCAGCCAGCCGGGGGAGAACACTGAAGCTTTCTTT	CASSQPGENTEAFF
TRBV6-2/TRBV6-3	.	TRBJ2-1	.	TGTGCCAGCAGTGACAGGTCAGGGAACTACAATGAGCAGTTCTTC	CASSDRSGNYNEQFF
TRBV15	many	TRBJ1-4	.	TGTGCCACCAGCAGATCACGCCCCGCGACTAATGAAAAACTGTTTTTT	CATSRSRPATNEKLFF
TRBV5-5	many	TRBJ2-5	.	TGTGCCAGCAGCTTATTCCTCGGGGAGACCCAGTACTTC	CASSLFLGETQYF
TRBV20-1	few	TRBJ1-1	.	TGCAGTACTAGCAACCCCGGGGGGATGACTGAAGCTTTCTTT	CSTSNPGGMTEAFF
TRBV6-1	few	TRBJ1-4	.	TGTGCCAGCGGACTACCGGCCTACGAGACTGAAAAACTGTTTTTT	CASGLPAYETEKLFF
TRBV11-2	.	TRBJ2-1	TRBD2	TGTGCCAGCAGGGCCGGGACTAGCGGCTACAATGAGCAGTTCTTC	CASRAGTSGYNEQFF
TRBV2	many	TRBJ2-7	TRBD1	TGTGCCAGCAGTCCCAACCCGGGACAGGGTTGGGATGAGCAGTACTTC	CASSPNPGQGWDEQYF
TRBV3-1	many	TRBJ1-2	TRBD1	TGTGCCAGCAGCCAAGATAACAGGGGCTATGGCTACACCTTC	CASSQDNRGYGYTF
TRBV6-5	few	TRBJ1-5	.	TGTGCCAGCAGTTACTCGGCGGGACGTATGGATATTAGCAATCAGCCCCAGCATTTT	CASSYSAGRMDISNQPQHF
TRBV15	many	TRBJ1-2	.	TGTGCCACCAGCACGGACAGTCCTGGCGGCTACACCTTC	CATSTDSPGGYTF
TRBV7-9	many	TRBJ2-5	.	TGTGCCAGCAGCCTCGGGGGAGGCGAGACCCAGTACTTC	CASSLGGGETQYF
TRBV29-1	.	TRBJ1-5	.	TGCAGCGTTGAAGAAGGCAAGTGCCTAAATCAGCCCCAGCATTTT	CSVEEGKCLNQPQHF
TRBV4-3	many	TRBJ1-5	.	TGCGCCAGCAGCCAAGCCGCGACAGGCAATCAGCCCCAGCATTTT	CASSQAATGNQPQHF
TRBV3-1	many	TRBJ1-4	.	TGTGCCAGCAGCCAAAACTGGGGTTCGGATGAAAAACTGTTTTTT	CASSQNWGSDEKLFF
TRBV5-1	few	TRBJ2-7	.	TGCGCCAGCAGCTTGGTGGCAGGGATCTACGAGCAGTACTTC	CASSLVAGIYEQYF
TRBV30	many	TRBJ1-6	.	TGTGCCTGGAGCGAGACCTATAATTCACCCCTCCACTTT	CAWSETYNSPLHF
TRBV18	many	TRBJ2-5	TRBD1	TGTGCCAGCTCACCTCGACAGGGGGCCCAAGAGACCCAGTACTTC	CASSPRQGAQETQYF
TRBV20-1	many	TRBJ2-7	TRBD2	TGCAGTGCTAGAGATTCCCTAGCGGGGACCTACGAGCAGTACTTC	CSARDSLAGTYEQYF
TRBV5-1	many	TRBJ1-5	.	TGTGCCAGCAGTTTAGGGCCAGATCAGCCCCAGCATTTT	CASSLGPDQPQHF
TRBV16	many	TRBJ2-1	.	TGTGCCAGCAGCCAATCCCGGGTGGTGAATGAGCAGTTCTTC	CASSQSRVVNEQFF
TRBV2	.	TRBJ2-1	.	TGTGCCAGCGTATACGCCACCTCTTACAATGAGCAGTTCTTC	CASVYATSYNEQFF
TRBV4-3	.	TRBJ2-7	.	TGCGCCAGCAGCCACAAAGGGGGTCGGGGCTACGAGCAGTACTTC	CASSHKGGRGYEQYF
TRBV20-1	many	TRBJ2-7	TRBD2	TGCAGTGCTAGAGACCTAGCGGGGGCTTTAGGAGAGCAGTACTTC	CSARDLAGALGEQYF
TRBV6-1	many	TRBJ1-2	TRBD1	TGTGCCAGCATCAACAACCTGAGGACAGGGTTATTTGGCTACACCTTC	CASINNLRTGLFGYTF
TRBV4-1	many	TRBJ2-3	.	TGCGCCAGCAGCCAACAGCGCACAGATACGCAGTATTTT	CASSQQRTDTQYF
TRBV12-5	few	TRBJ2-3	TRBD2	TGTGCTAGTGGTTTGTCACGGGGACTAGCGGGGGATACGCAGTATTTT	CASGLSRGLAGDTQYF
TRBV28	many	TRBJ1-5	.	TGTGCCAGCAGTTTACCCCCAGGGGCAAGCAATCAGCCCCAGCATTTT	CASSLPPGASNQPQHF
TRBV27	.	TRBJ1-2	.	TGTGCCAGCAGTTTAAAATCGTGGGGAAACTATGGCTACACCTTC	CASSLKSWGNYGYTF
TRBV5-1	many	TRBJ2-3	TRBD1	TGCGCCAGCAGCTTGGACAGGGGGGATACGCAGTATTTT	CASSLDRGDTQYF
TRBV7-9	.	TRBJ2-2	TRBD2	TGTGCCAGCAGCATGCGGGGGGGCTTGACCGGGGAGCTGTTTTTT	CASSMRGGLTGELFF
TRBV7-9	.	TRBJ2-3	TRBD2	TGTGCCAGCAGCTTGGGCGGGGGGTACTCAGATACGCAGTATTTT	CASSLGGGYSDTQYF
TRBV5-4	.	TRBJ2-5	TRBD1	TGTGCCAGCAGCACCCGCAGGGGGCTTATCGGAGAGACCCAGTACTTC	CASSTRRGLIGETQYF
TRBV3-1	many	TRBJ1-2	.	TGTGCCAGCAGCCAAGATTACAGCAACTATGGCTACACCTTC	CASSQDYSNYGYTF